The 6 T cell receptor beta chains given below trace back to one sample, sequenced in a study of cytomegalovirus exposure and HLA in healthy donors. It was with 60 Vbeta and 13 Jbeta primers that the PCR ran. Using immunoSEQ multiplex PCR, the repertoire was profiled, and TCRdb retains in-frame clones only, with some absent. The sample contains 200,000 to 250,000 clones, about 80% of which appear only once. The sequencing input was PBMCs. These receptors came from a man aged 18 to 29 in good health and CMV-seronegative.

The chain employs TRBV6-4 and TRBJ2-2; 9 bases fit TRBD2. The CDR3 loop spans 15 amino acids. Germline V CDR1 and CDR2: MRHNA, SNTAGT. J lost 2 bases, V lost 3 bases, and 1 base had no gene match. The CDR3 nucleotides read TGTGCCAGCAGTGAGACTAGCGGAAACACCGGGGAGCTGTTTTTT. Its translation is CASSETSGNTGELFF.

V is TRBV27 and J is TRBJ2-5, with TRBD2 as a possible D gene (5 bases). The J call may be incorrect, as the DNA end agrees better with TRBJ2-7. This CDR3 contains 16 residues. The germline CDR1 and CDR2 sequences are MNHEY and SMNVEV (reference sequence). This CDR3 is CASTSKREGDPYEQYF. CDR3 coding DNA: TGTGCCAGCACCTCCAAAAGAGAGGGAGACCCCTACGAGCAGTACTTC.

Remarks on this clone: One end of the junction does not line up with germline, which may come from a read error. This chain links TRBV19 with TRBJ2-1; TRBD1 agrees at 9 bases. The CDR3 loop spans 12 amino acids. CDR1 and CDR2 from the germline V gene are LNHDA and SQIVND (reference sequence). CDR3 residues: CASSANRGRFLF. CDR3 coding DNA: TGTGCCAGTAGTGCCAACAGGGGGCGCTTTCTCTTC.

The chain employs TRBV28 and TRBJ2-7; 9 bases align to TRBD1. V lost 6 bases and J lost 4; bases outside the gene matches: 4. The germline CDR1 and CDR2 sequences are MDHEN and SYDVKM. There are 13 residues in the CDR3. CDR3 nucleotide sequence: TGTGCCAGCAGACAGGGGGCGATTTACGAGCAGTACTTC. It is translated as CASRQGAIYEQYF.

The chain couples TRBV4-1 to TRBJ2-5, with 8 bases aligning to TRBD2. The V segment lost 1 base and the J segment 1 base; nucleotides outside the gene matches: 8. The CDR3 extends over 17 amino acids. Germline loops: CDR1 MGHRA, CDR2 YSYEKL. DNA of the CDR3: TGCGCCAGCAGCCAAGTTCTAGCGGGTCCCCTCCAAGAGACCCAGTACTTC. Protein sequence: CASSQVLAGPLQETQYF.

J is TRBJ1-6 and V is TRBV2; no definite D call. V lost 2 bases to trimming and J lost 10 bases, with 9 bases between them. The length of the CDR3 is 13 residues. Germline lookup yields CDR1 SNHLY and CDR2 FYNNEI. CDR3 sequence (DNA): TGTGCCAGCAGTGAATGGAGGGAGTCACCCCTCCACTTT. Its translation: CASSEWRESPLHF.